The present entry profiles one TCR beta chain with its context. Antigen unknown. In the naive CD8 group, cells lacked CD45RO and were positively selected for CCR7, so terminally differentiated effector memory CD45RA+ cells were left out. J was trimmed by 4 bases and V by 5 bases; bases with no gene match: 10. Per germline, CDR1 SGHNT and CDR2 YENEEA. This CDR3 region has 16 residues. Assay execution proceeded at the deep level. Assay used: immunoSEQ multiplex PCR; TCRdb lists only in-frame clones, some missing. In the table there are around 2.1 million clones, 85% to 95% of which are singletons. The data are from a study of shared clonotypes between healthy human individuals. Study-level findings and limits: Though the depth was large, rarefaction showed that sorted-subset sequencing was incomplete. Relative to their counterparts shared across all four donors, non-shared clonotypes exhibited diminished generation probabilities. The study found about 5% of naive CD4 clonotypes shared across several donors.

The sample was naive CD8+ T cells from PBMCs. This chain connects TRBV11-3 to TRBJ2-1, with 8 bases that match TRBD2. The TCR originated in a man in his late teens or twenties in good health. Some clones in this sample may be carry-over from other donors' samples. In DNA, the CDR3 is TGTGCCAGCAGCCCCGGGGCTAGCGGGTTATACAATGAGCAGTTCTTC. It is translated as CASSPGASGLYNEQFF. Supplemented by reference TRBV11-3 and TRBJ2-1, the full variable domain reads EAGVVQSPRYKIIEKKQPVAFWCNPISGHNTLYWYLQNLGQGPELLIRYENEEAVDDSQLPKDRFSAERLKGVDSTLKIQPAELGDSAVYLCASSPGASGLYNEQFFGPGTRLTVL.